The subject of this entry is one TCR beta chain. Its target antigen remains unknown. Base qualities are not at hand, and no much larger clone is one base apart. The immunoSEQ Assay, a bias-controlled multiplex PCR, was used to amplify TCRbeta CDR3 regions from genomic DNA. As for the authors' bioinformatics: The number of nucleated cells in each sample was estimated from the amplification of reference gene primers within the assay. To quantify the absolute abundance of each unique TCRbeta CDR3 rearrangement, sequence reads were collapsed and filtered. For each sample, productive Simpson clonality was calculated as the square root of Simpson's diversity index across productive rearrangements. Imported from immuneACCESS, the table was reduced by TCRdb to in-frame sequences with V and J called. These copies leave out some clones; in studies compared against another copy, an unresolved V gene accounts for under half, and the cause of the remainder is not known. Clone size and the V and J calls come from that table; the DNA yielded D and trimming. The sample table lists about 26,000 clones, roughly 82% of them with a count of one. About 1.8% of the sample is held by the ten biggest clonotypes.

Each collaborating institution followed its own protocols to collect whole blood in K2EDTA tubes. For TCRbeta analysis, collaborators shipped samples as frozen whole blood, isolated PBMCs, or DNA extracted from either of those sample types. The data were taken from a study of blood T cell repertoires in COVID-19 (dated by TCRdb to the early 2020s). About the full investigation: Samples from collaborators originated in the United States, Italy and Spain and spanned both the acute and convalescent phases of COVID-19. The prospective study material was composed of cDNA or gDNA derived from T cells, B-cell-depleted T cells, or PBMCs. Deeply sampled blood TCRbeta repertoires from subjects exposed to, actively infected with, or recovered from COVID-19 were included in the dataset. The repertoires were released in a freely available public database intended as a resource for research on the immune response to SARS-CoV-2. The samples were drawn from the first 160 participants of the ongoing ImmuneRACE study and from 950 to 1,500 subjects provided by 6 global collaborators. Nearly every sample came with metadata listing a de-identified subject ID, COVID-19 status, age in years and sex. Where available, HLA class I and class II types were obtained from metadata supplied by the sample provider rather than from assay-based typing. Study-level results and caveats: How much clinical and demographic metadata was included differed by source and by participant, and the metadata was provided uncurated.

There are 16 amino acids in the CDR3, from cysteine to phenylalanine inclusive. The kept DNA is CDR3 alone, 48 bases in frame from the first base. Via the germline V gene, CDR1 is SGHAT and CDR2 FQNNGV. Ends trimmed: V by 5 bases, J by 4 bases; bases unmatched to a gene: 12. The TCR originated in a man older than 75 with active or convalescent COVID-19. Sequencing was done on a sample of peripheral blood. The chain couples TRBV11-2 to TRBJ1-2, with TRBD1 matching 8 junction bases. The CDR3 loop reads CASSRTTDRASYGYTF. The nucleotide sequence reads as follows: TGTGCCAGCAGCAGAACCACGGACAGGGCCTCCTATGGCTACACCTTC.